These T cell receptor beta chains were read from a single sample in a study of T cell responses to AZD1222 COVID-19 vaccine. Sequencing used immunoSEQ multiplex PCR; TCRdb keeps in-frame clones, though not all of them. The sample lists about 85,000 clones, roughly nine tenths occurring once. Sequenced material: peripheral blood, taken on day 0 of AZD1222 vaccination. The receptors were gathered from an adult in good health. Each CDR3 is given with its conserved first and last residue. A D gene is named only where the DNA matches it firmly. Size values are once, few and many counts, or a class for expanded clones, and some rows have none.

DNA: TGTGCCAGCAGCCCCGGGACAGGCGGGGGCTACACCTTC
CDR3: CASSPGTGGGYTF
size: -
V: TRBV6-5
D: TRBD1
J: TRBJ1-2

DNA: TGTGCCAGCAGTTTATGGGCCTTCAGCTCTGGGGCCAACGTCCTGACTTTC
CDR3: CASSLWAFSSGANVLTF
size: -
V: TRBV28
D: -
J: TRBJ2-6

DNA: TGTGCCAGCAGTTACATGGGACGGAGTGAAGCTTTCTTT
CDR3: CASSYMGRSEAFF
size: few
V: TRBV6-2/TRBV6-3
D: -
J: TRBJ1-1

DNA: TGTGCCAGCAGTTCTCCCGGGACTAGCGGATACGAGCAGTACTTC
CDR3: CASSSPGTSGYEQYF
size: -
V: TRBV27
D: TRBD2
J: TRBJ2-7

DNA: TGTGCCAGCAGAGCAACCACCCGGGACAGGGTTTCAAGCTCCTACAATGAGCAGTTCTTC
CDR3: CASRATTRDRVSSSYNEQFF
size: -
V: TRBV9
D: TRBD1
J: TRBJ2-1

DNA: TGTGCCAGCTCGCCGACAGGGGAGGTGCACATTCAGTACTTC
CDR3: CASSPTGEVHIQYF
size: -
V: TRBV18
D: TRBD1
J: TRBJ2-4

DNA: TGTGCCAGCAGCATAGAGCCCGTAGCGGGCCAGGGGGGTACGCAGTATTTT
CDR3: CASSIEPVAGQGGTQYF
size: -
V: TRBV7-3
D: -
J: TRBJ2-3

DNA: TGTGCTAGCAAGGAGGGGAACACCGGGGAGCTGTTTTTT
CDR3: CASKEGNTGELFF
size: -
V: TRBV12-5
D: -
J: TRBJ2-2

DNA: TGTGCCAGCAGCTTAGAGGGGACAGGGAAATACGAGCAGTACTTC
CDR3: CASSLEGTGKYEQYF
size: -
V: TRBV7-2
D: TRBD1
J: TRBJ2-7

DNA: TGTGCCAGCAGCTTGGACAGGGGAGCGGTAAACACTGAAGCTTTCTTT
CDR3: CASSLDRGAVNTEAFF
size: -
V: TRBV5-6
D: TRBD1
J: TRBJ1-1

DNA: TGTGCCAGTAGTGGAACAGGGGGGATCCTTAGCAATCAGCCCCAGCATTTT
CDR3: CASSGTGGILSNQPQHF
size: -
V: TRBV19
D: TRBD1
J: TRBJ1-5

DNA: TGCAGCGTGGCCGGGACAGGGAGTTCTGAAGCTTTCTTT
CDR3: CSVAGTGSSEAFF
size: -
V: TRBV29-1
D: TRBD1
J: TRBJ1-1

DNA: TGTGCCAGCAGCCAAGAGGGGGTCAAAGGCGTCTACGAGCAGTACTTC
CDR3: CASSQEGVKGVYEQYF
size: -
V: TRBV3-1/TRBV3-2
D: -
J: TRBJ2-7

DNA: TGTGCCAGCACGGGGGATGACTACGAGCAGTACTTC
CDR3: CASTGDDYEQYF
size: -
V: TRBV27
D: -
J: TRBJ2-7

DNA: TGTGCCAGCAGTGCGGAACCGGGACGGCCCCTATCACAGTACTTC
CDR3: CASSAEPGRPLSQYF
size: -
V: TRBV28
D: -
J: TRBJ2-5

DNA: TGCAGTGCTAGTTGGTCAGGGGGCAGGTACGAGCAGTACTTC
CDR3: CSASWSGGRYEQYF
size: -
V: TRBV20-1
D: TRBD1
J: TRBJ2-7

DNA: TGTGCTAGTTCGAATGGGGTTGTTGAGCAGTTCTTC
CDR3: CASSNGVVEQFF
size: -
V: TRBV12-5
D: -
J: TRBJ2-1

DNA: TGCGCCAGCAGCCAAGAGGGCGGGGTTGGAAACACCATATATTTT
CDR3: CASSQEGGVGNTIYF
size: -
V: TRBV4-3
D: -
J: TRBJ1-3

DNA: TGTGCCAGCAGCCAGCTTGCCGGGACACTTAACAATGAGCAGTTCTTC
CDR3: CASSQLAGTLNNEQFF
size: -
V: TRBV4-2
D: -
J: TRBJ2-1

DNA: TGTGCCAGTACCCCTACCTTATTCGGCCCCCAGCATTTT
CDR3: CASTPTLFGPQHF
size: -
V: TRBV19
D: -
J: TRBJ1-5

DNA: TGTGCCAGCAGCTTAGTTGCGGGGCAGAGCAATCAGCCCCAGCATTTT
CDR3: CASSLVAGQSNQPQHF
size: once
V: TRBV7-2
D: -
J: TRBJ1-5

DNA: TGTGCCACCCATTCGAGGGGTAGCACTGAAGCTTTCTTT
CDR3: CATHSRGSTEAFF
size: once
V: TRBV28
D: -
J: TRBJ1-1

DNA: TGTGCCTGGAGCGGGCTAGCGGGAGAGGTGGGATCCTACAATGAGCAGTTCTTC
CDR3: CAWSGLAGEVGSYNEQFF
size: -
V: TRBV30
D: TRBD2
J: TRBJ2-1

DNA: TGTGCCAGCAGTTCCACGTCGGATTCACCCCTCCACTTT
CDR3: CASSSTSDSPLHF
size: -
V: TRBV6-5
D: -
J: TRBJ1-6

DNA: TGTGCCAGCAGCCACAACACCGGGGGCACTGAAGCTTTCTTT
CDR3: CASSHNTGGTEAFF
size: -
V: TRBV7-9
D: -
J: TRBJ1-1

DNA: TGTGCCAGCAGCGAGCAGGGACACTCCTACGAGCAGTACTTC
CDR3: CASSEQGHSYEQYF
size: -
V: TRBV3-1/TRBV3-2
D: -
J: TRBJ2-7

DNA: TGTGCCAGCAGCCAATGGCGGCCAGGACAGCCCAAAAACATTCAGTACTTC
CDR3: CASSQWRPGQPKNIQYF
size: -
V: TRBV3-1/TRBV3-2
D: -
J: TRBJ2-4

DNA: TGTGCCAGCAGCTCGTGGACGGAGGGCTATGGCTACACCTTC
CDR3: CASSSWTEGYGYTF
size: -
V: TRBV9
D: -
J: TRBJ1-2

DNA: TGTGCCAGCAGTTTATGGGGGTTGATGGGGACAGGGGCCTACGAGCAGTACTTC
CDR3: CASSLWGLMGTGAYEQYF
size: -
V: TRBV28
D: TRBD1
J: TRBJ2-7

DNA: TGTGCCACCAGCAGAGATCTAGGTGGGAGATGGTACGAGCAGTACTTC
CDR3: CATSRDLGGRWYEQYF
size: -
V: TRBV15
D: -
J: TRBJ2-7

DNA: TGCGCCAGCAGCCCGGGACAGAATGACGAGCAGTACTTC
CDR3: CASSPGQNDEQYF
size: -
V: TRBV5-1
D: TRBD1
J: TRBJ2-7

DNA: TGTGCCAGCAGTGTCTATCCGGGACAGGGGATTTGGGAGCAGTACTTC
CDR3: CASSVYPGQGIWEQYF
size: -
V: TRBV14
D: TRBD1
J: TRBJ2-7

DNA: TGTGCCAGCAGGGAGGGGGCAGAGACCCAGTACTTC
CDR3: CASREGAETQYF
size: -
V: TRBV2
D: -
J: TRBJ2-5

DNA: TGTGCCAGAGGCCGTGGGGGTACCTCCTACGAGCAGTACTTC
CDR3: CARGRGGTSYEQYF
size: -
V: TRBV30
D: -
J: TRBJ2-7

DNA: TGTGCCAGCAGCAAAGGGGGCAGCGTGATGAACACTGAAGCTTTCTTT
CDR3: CASSKGGSVMNTEAFF
size: -
V: TRBV21-1
D: -
J: TRBJ1-1

DNA: TGTGCCAGCAGCTTGGCCCTTATTAGCACAGATACGCAGTATTTT
CDR3: CASSLALISTDTQYF
size: -
V: TRBV7-2
D: -
J: TRBJ2-3

DNA: TGTGCCAGCTCACCATTCGGGACAGGGGGCACTGAAGCTTTCTTT
CDR3: CASSPFGTGGTEAFF
size: -
V: TRBV18
D: TRBD1
J: TRBJ1-1

DNA: TGTGCCAGTAGTCACCCAGCGGGACAGAGTGGAAACACCATATATTTT
CDR3: CASSHPAGQSGNTIYF
size: -
V: TRBV19
D: TRBD1
J: TRBJ1-3

DNA: TGCGCCAGCAGCTGGGACAAATACGAGCAGTACTTC
CDR3: CASSWDKYEQYF
size: -
V: TRBV5-1
D: -
J: TRBJ2-7

DNA: TGTGCCAGCAATAGTCGTGGAAGGACTGAAGCTTTCTTT
CDR3: CASNSRGRTEAFF
size: once
V: TRBV28
D: -
J: TRBJ1-1

DNA: TGTGCCAGCAGCTTAGTACAAGGGGGCTACACCTTC
CDR3: CASSLVQGGYTF
size: -
V: TRBV7-3
D: -
J: TRBJ1-2

DNA: TGCGCCAGCAGTGAACAGATGGGTTCCTACGAGCAGTACTTC
CDR3: CASSEQMGSYEQYF
size: few
V: TRBV10-1
D: -
J: TRBJ2-7

DNA: TGCGCCAGCAGCCAAGGACAGGCGACCTACGAGCAGTACTTC
CDR3: CASSQGQATYEQYF
size: -
V: TRBV4-3
D: -
J: TRBJ2-7

DNA: TGTGCCTGGAGTTTTTTAACCGGGACAGGGATCGACGAGCAGTACTTC
CDR3: CAWSFLTGTGIDEQYF
size: medium-sized
V: TRBV30
D: TRBD1
J: TRBJ2-7

DNA: TGTGCCAGCAGCTTATCGGGACAGGGGTGGTACAATGAGCAGTTCTTC
CDR3: CASSLSGQGWYNEQFF
size: -
V: TRBV7-9
D: TRBD1
J: TRBJ2-1

DNA: TGTGCCACCAGCAGAGAACATCCCGCTGGTGAGCAGTTCTTC
CDR3: CATSREHPAGEQFF
size: -
V: TRBV15
D: -
J: TRBJ2-1